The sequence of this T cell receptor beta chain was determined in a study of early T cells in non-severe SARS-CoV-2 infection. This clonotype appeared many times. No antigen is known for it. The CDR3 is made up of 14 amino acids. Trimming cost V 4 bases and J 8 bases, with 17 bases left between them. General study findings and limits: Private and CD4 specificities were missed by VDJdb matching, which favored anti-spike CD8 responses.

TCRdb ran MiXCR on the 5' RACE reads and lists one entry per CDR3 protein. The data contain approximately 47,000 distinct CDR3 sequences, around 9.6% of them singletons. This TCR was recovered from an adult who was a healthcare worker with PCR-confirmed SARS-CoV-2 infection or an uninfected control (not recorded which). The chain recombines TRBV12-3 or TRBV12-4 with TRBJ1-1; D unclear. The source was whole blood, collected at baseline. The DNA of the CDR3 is TGTGCCAGCAGTTCTCCCGAAGTAAGTGGGGAAGCTTTCTTT. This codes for CASSSPEVSGEAFF.